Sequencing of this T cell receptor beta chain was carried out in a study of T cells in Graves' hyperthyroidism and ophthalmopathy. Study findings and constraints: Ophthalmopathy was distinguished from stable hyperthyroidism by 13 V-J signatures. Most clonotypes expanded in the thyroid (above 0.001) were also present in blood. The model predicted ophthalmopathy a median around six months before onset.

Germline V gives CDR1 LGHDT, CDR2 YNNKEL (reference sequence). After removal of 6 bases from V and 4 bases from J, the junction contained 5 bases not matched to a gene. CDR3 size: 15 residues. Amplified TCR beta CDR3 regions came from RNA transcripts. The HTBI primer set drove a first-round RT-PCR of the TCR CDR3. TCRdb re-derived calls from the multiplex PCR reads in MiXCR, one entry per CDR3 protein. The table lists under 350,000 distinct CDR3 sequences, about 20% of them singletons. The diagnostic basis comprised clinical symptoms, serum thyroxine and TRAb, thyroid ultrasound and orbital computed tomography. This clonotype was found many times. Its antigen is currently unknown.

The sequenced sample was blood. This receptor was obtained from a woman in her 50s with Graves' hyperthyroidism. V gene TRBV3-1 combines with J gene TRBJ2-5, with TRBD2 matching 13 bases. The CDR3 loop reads CASRQTSGGLETQYF. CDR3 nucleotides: TGTGCCAGCAGGCAGACTAGCGGGGGGCTAGAGACCCAGTACTTC.